This passage covers 30 T cell receptor beta chains from one sample sequenced in a study of Graves' ophthalmopathy and Graves' hyperthyroidism. RNA transcripts served as template for amplifying TCR beta CDR3 sequences. An opening RT-PCR round employed HTBI primers and preceded a second-round multiplex PCR. TCRdb reanalysed the multiplex PCR reads using MiXCR and keeps one entry per CDR3 protein. The data show 500,000 to 800,000 distinct CDR3 sequences, roughly 41% seen once. Sequencing was carried out using peripheral blood. These receptors were collected from an adult man with Graves' ophthalmopathy.

This clonotype was counted ten times or more. The genes are TRBV7-9 and TRBJ2-7; a weak D match, TRBD1 (7 bases). This CDR3 has 14 amino acids. Germline values: CDR1 SEHNR, CDR2 FQNEAQ (reference sequence). Trimming took off 8 bases at V and 2 bases at J, with 16 bases between the two ends. CDR3 DNA: TGTGCCAGCGTAAGACAGGGAGGCCCCTACGAGCAGTACTTC. Protein sequence: CASVRQGGPYEQYF.

In the case of this clonotype: A much larger clone lies a single base off, so this may be a read error. The chain carries TRBV7-9 and TRBJ2-7; either TRBD1 or TRBD2 may supply D (5 bases each). The CDR3 covers 15 residues. Deletions cut 4 bases from V and 6 bases from J, with 19 bases between. In germline, CDR1 is SEHNR, CDR2 FQNEAQ (reference sequence). CDR3 loop: CASSSGDPRDGEQYF. Here the CDR3 DNA reads TGTGCCAGCAGCTCCGGAGACCCGAGGGACGGCGAGCAGTACTTC.

The chain links TRBV27 to TRBJ1-4; D gene uncertain. This CDR3 comprises 15 residues. Trimming removed 4 bases at V and 4 bases at J, with 13 bases between. Germline CDR1 is MNHEY and CDR2 is SMNVEV (reference sequence). The CDR3 loop is CASSSYRTSNEKLFF. CDR3 DNA sequence: TGTGCCAGCAGTTCCTATAGGACCAGTAATGAAAAACTGTTTTTT.

This clonotype appeared a few times. J is TRBJ1-2 and V is TRBV27; 9 bases line up with TRBD1. V lost 5 bases and J lost 5; bases outside the gene matches: 6. Per the germline V gene, CDR1 is MNHEY and CDR2 is SMNVEV (reference sequence). The CDR3 is 14 residues long. For the CDR3, the DNA is TGTGCCAGCAGTACCGCCGGGACAGGGTATGGCTACACCTTC. Amino acids: CASSTAGTGYGYTF.

This chain uses TRBV5-1 with TRBJ2-7, with TRBD2 matching over 13 bases. The CDR3 runs to 17 residues. Germline loops: CDR1 SGHRS, CDR2 YFSETQ. The J segment lost 5 bases and the V segment lost 0 bases, leaving 8 bases of the junction unmatched. The CDR3 DNA reads as TGCGCCAGCAGCTTGGCCGTGGGGACTAGCGGGAATCACGAGCAGTACTTC. Translation gives CASSLAVGTSGNHEQYF.

This clonotype was recorded at least ten times. The chain links TRBV29-1 to TRBJ2-5; D is possibly TRBD2 (6 bases). The CDR3 loop spans 14 amino acids. V lost 2 bases, J lost 2 bases, and 12 bases lay in between. CDR1 is SQVTM, CDR2 ANQGSEA, per germline. The chain's CDR3 is CSVERVAAQETQYF. CDR3 nucleotide sequence: TGCAGCGTTGAAAGGGTAGCGGCACAAGAGACCCAGTACTTC.

On this clonotype itself: Possible read error: a much larger clone is one base away. The chain employs TRBV7-6 and TRBJ1-1; D perhaps matches TRBD1 (6 bases). CDR1 and CDR2 from the germline V gene are SGHVS and FNYEAQ. The CDR3 runs to 15 residues. Between the trimmed V and J ends, which lost 1 base and 10 bases, there was a span of 19 bases. The CDR3 DNA sequence: TGTGCCAGCAGCTTAGTTCGGGGGGGCAGGCGTCTAGCTTTCTTT. Protein product: CASSLVRGGRRLAFF.

V usage is TRBV29-1 and J usage is TRBJ1-1; 8 nucleotides match TRBD1. With 8 bases clipped from V and 5 bases from J, the junction kept 13 bases outside the gene matches. Germline CDR1 is SQVTM and CDR2 is ANQGSEA. CDR3 length: 14 residues. For the CDR3, the DNA is TGCAGCAGCCAAACCACAGGGGGGGAAACTGAAGCTTTCTTT. Protein sequence: CSSQTTGGETEAFF.

This clonotype came up a few times. V gene TRBV5-8 combines with J gene TRBJ2-7; 7 bases map to TRBD1. Germline trimming cut 4 bases from V and 1 base from J; bases unmatched to any gene: 5. CDR3 length equals 14 residues. Germline loops: CDR1 SGHTS, CDR2 YDEGEE. The CDR3 DNA sequence: TGTGCCAGCAGCCCGCAGACAGGGTCCTACGAGCAGTACTTC. Its translation: CASSPQTGSYEQYF.

J is TRBJ1-6 and V is TRBV10-3; 11 bases map to TRBD1. There are 17 residues in the CDR3. Germline CDR1 is ENHRY and CDR2 is SYGVKD. J gave up 6 bases and V 2 bases, and 6 bases lay outside the gene matches. The CDR3 bases are TGTGCCATCAGTGAGGGACCGGGACAGGGGGGTAATTCACCCCTCCACTTT. Translating gives CAISEGPGQGGNSPLHF.

The genes are TRBV10-3 and TRBJ1-2, with D perhaps TRBD1 (6 bases). Trimming pared 10 bases from V and 6 bases from J, leaving 21 bases between. CDR3 size: 14 residues. Germline V gene data show CDR1 as ENHRY and CDR2 as SYGVKD. CDR3 coding DNA: TGTGCCAGCAGAGGTCGGGACATTTTAAATGGCTACACCTTC. Protein sequence: CASRGRDILNGYTF.

This clonotype was counted at least ten times. This rearrangement joins TRBV6-6 to TRBJ1-2; TRBD1 might be the D (6 bases). This CDR3 is 15 amino acids long. V dropped 6 bases and J dropped 4 bases, with 18 bases sitting between them. CDR1 MNHNY and CDR2 SVGAGI come from the germline V gene (reference sequence). The CDR3 region has the DNA TGTGCCAGCAGCCAAGGAACAGGGTGGGGCTATGGCTACACCTTC. This sequence encodes CASSQGTGWGYGYTF.

V is TRBV10-3 and J is TRBJ1-2; D is unresolved. CDR1 ENHRY and CDR2 SYGVKD come from the germline V gene. The CDR3 consists of 12 residues. The V end was cut by 2 bases, the J end by 8 bases, with 9 bases between. CDR3 DNA: TGTGCCATCAGTGAGGGGCGGGGAGGCTACACCTTC. Translating gives CAISEGRGGYTF.

The chain couples TRBV2 to TRBJ2-5; no firm D call. CDR3 length equals 12 residues. The germline V and J ends were trimmed by 1 base and 5 bases, with 5 bases remaining between them. The V gene's germline CDR1 is SNHLY and CDR2 FYNNEI. CDR3 in amino acids: CASSEDEETQYF. Here the CDR3 DNA reads TGTGCCAGCAGTGAAGATGAGGAGACCCAGTACTTC.

This clonotype was recorded at least ten times. The V gene is TRBV15, the J gene TRBJ2-7, with TRBD1 matching 9 bases. Trimming took 3 bases from V and 2 from J; bases not matched to a gene: 5. Germline V gene sequence: CDR1 LNHNV, CDR2 YYDKDF (reference sequence). CDR3 length equals 15 residues. This CDR3 reads CATSSLGQGTYEQYF. The CDR3 DNA reads TGTGCCACCAGCAGCCTCGGACAGGGGACCTACGAGCAGTACTTC.

This clonotype was observed many times. The chain recombines TRBV7-9 with TRBJ1-1; D is undetermined. The CDR3 sequence is 14 residues long. Trimming took 3 bases from V and 6 from J, leaving 14 bases between them. Germline CDR1 reads SEHNR; CDR2 reads FQNEAQ (reference sequence). CDR3 in amino acids: CASSLRTSRAEAFF. CDR3 DNA sequence: TGTGCCAGCAGCTTGCGGACCTCTAGGGCTGAAGCTTTCTTT.

The chain couples TRBV12-3 or TRBV12-4 to TRBJ1-6; possible D gene TRBD1, 5 bases. Trimming pared 8 bases from V and 6 bases from J, leaving 17 bases between. The CDR3 totals 15 residues. CDR3 nucleotide sequence: TGTGCCAGCTCGTACTCCCGGGACGGTAATTCACCCCTCCACTTT. Translated, it gives CASSYSRDGNSPLHF.

The chain uses TRBV9 and TRBJ2-3; weak D call: TRBD2 (7 bases). CDR3 length: 14 residues. Trimming stripped 6 bases from V and 10 bases from J, with 21 bases between. Per germline, CDR1 SGDLS and CDR2 YYNGEE. The CDR3 loop reads CASTWDTSGAAQYF. CDR3 DNA: TGTGCCAGCACCTGGGACACGAGCGGGGCAGCGCAGTATTTT.

This clonotype was detected only a few times. The J gene is TRBJ2-7, the V gene TRBV20-1; D is tentatively TRBD1 or TRBD2 (5 bases each). There are 14 residues in the CDR3. Trimming stripped 3 bases from V and 5 bases from J, with 17 bases between. CDR1 DFQATT and CDR2 SNEGSKA come from the germline V gene (reference sequence). This CDR3 is CSARPLGVLDEQYF. CDR3 coding DNA: TGCAGTGCTAGGCCCCTGGGGGTTTTGGACGAGCAGTACTTC.

This clonotype was recorded many times. The J gene is TRBJ2-7, the V gene TRBV6-6; D tentatively reads TRBD1 or TRBD2 (6 bases each). Between the trimmed V and J ends, which lost 0 bases and 6 bases, there was a span of 9 bases. The CDR3 length is 13 residues. CDR1 MNHNY and CDR2 SVGAGI come from the germline V gene (reference sequence). The CDR3 bases are TGTGCCAGCAGTTACTCAGGGGGAGGCGAGCAGTACTTC. It is translated as CASSYSGGGEQYF.

This clonotype showed up many times. This chain uses TRBV24-1 with TRBJ1-2; D not resolved. The CDR3 consists of 14 residues. V shed 3 bases and J shed 4 bases, with 11 bases lying between them. The germline gives CDR1 KGHDR, CDR2 SFDVKD. This CDR3 reads CATSDSSTVYGYTF. CDR3 nucleotides: TGTGCCACCAGTGATAGTTCGACCGTCTATGGCTACACCTTC.

This clonotype was seen many times. Since the CDR3 does not end with the conserved phenylalanine or tryptophan, this likely comes from a read error. The gene calls are TRBV2 and TRBJ1-6; D remains ambiguous. V was shortened by 7 bases and J by 9 bases, with 13 bases between the two germline ends. In germline, CDR1 is SNHLY, CDR2 FYNNEI. The CDR3 covers 13 residues. CDR3 residues: CASTPEPTSPLHL. DNA of the CDR3: TGTGCCAGCACCCCCGAGCCTACTTCACCCCTCCACCTT.

As concerns this clonotype: A much larger clone lies a single base off, so this may be a read error. The rearrangement uses TRBV12-3 or TRBV12-4 and TRBJ1-1; D is unresolved. The CDR3 extends over 16 amino acids. The V end was cut by 2 bases, the J end by 4 bases, with 17 bases between. As DNA, the CDR3 is TGTGCCAGCAGTTTACACCGTCACAGCATGGGCACTGAAGCTTTCTTT. It yields the protein CASSLHRHSMGTEAFF.

This sequence joins TRBV16 and TRBJ1-1, with 7 nucleotides matching TRBD1. Unmatched junction bases numbered 10, after V lost 2 bases and J lost 4 bases. Germline V gene lookup returns CDR1 KGHSY and CDR2 FQNENV. This CDR3 region has 16 residues. The CDR3: CASSQTTTGTFTEAFF. The CDR3 DNA follows: TGTGCCAGCAGCCAAACTACGACAGGGACGTTCACTGAAGCTTTCTTT.

The DNA of the CDR3 is TGTGCCAGTAGTGTACGGAAAACACCCTCCTACGAGCAGTACTTC. Translated, it gives CASSVRKTPSYEQYF. The rearrangement joins TRBV19 to TRBJ2-7; D gene unclear. The length of the CDR3 is 15 residues. The V end lost 5 bases, the J end lost 0 bases, and 14 bases lay between the germline ends. Germline V CDR1 and CDR2: LNHDA, SQIVND (reference sequence).

This clonotype was counted ten times or more. This chain uses TRBV7-9 with TRBJ2-7, with D maybe TRBD1 (5 bases). V gave up 1 base and J gave up 3 bases, with 22 bases separating them. The CDR3 spans 18 residues. Germline V CDR1 and CDR2: SEHNR, FQNEAQ (reference sequence). The CDR3 sequence is CASSLVLGWQGSRYEQYF. The CDR3 nucleotides are TGTGCCAGCAGCTTAGTCCTAGGGTGGCAGGGTTCCCGCTACGAGCAGTACTTC.

V gene TRBV7-6 combines with J gene TRBJ1-2; 7 bases fit TRBD1. The CDR3 runs 14 residues. V shed 2 bases and J 5 bases; nucleotides not matched to a gene: 5. Germline V lookup: CDR1 SGHVS, CDR2 FNYEAQ. CDR3 nucleotide sequence: TGTGCCAGCAGCTTAACACAGGGGTTATATGGCTACACCTTC. As protein: CASSLTQGLYGYTF.

This clonotype was counted at least ten times. The J gene is TRBJ1-1, the V gene TRBV29-1, with 7 bases that match TRBD1. With 7 bases clipped from V and 5 bases from J, the junction kept 10 bases outside the gene matches. This CDR3 is 13 amino acids long. Germline CDR1 reads SQVTM; CDR2 reads ANQGSEA. CDR3 protein: CSGETGIGTEAFF. CDR3 coding DNA: TGCAGCGGAGAGACAGGGATTGGGACTGAAGCTTTCTTT.

Concerning this clonotype: This could be a read error, since a much larger clone is one nucleotide away. Because the CDR3 is missing its conserved closing phenylalanine or tryptophan, this is likely a read error. The CDR3 is CAIGGGYTL. The CDR3 coding sequence is TGTGCCATCGGGGGAGGCTACACCCTC. The chain combines TRBV10-3 with TRBJ1-2; the D gene is possibly TRBD1 (5 bases). The CDR3 runs to 9 residues. CDR1 is ENHRY and CDR2 is SYGVKD in the germline V gene. V lost 8 bases and J 8 bases, leaving 6 bases between the germline ends.

At least ten counts were recorded for this clonotype. The CDR3 DNA is TGTGCCAGCAGAGCCCAAGGAAGGGGGAACACTGAAGCTTTCTTT. This sequence encodes CASRAQGRGNTEAFF. This sequence joins TRBV7-9 and TRBJ1-1; D is perhaps TRBD1 (5 bases). The CDR3 is 15 amino acids. CDR1 and CDR2 from the germline V gene are SEHNR and FQNEAQ (reference sequence). Trimming stripped 6 bases from V and 1 base from J, with 15 bases between.